This T cell receptor (beta chain) was identified during a study of blood T cell repertoires in COVID-19. The wider study: Whether acute or convalescent, the COVID-19 samples came from the United States, Italy and Spain. From T cells, B-cell-depleted T cells, or PBMCs came the material, which was cDNA or gDNA.

In the original processing: Amplifying reference gene primers gave estimates of nucleated cell counts. The repertoire was sequenced with immunoSEQ multiplex PCR; TCRdb's copy has only in-frame clones and lacks some. That table supplies the V and J calls and clone size; D and trimming were determined from the DNA. Here the sample spans roughly 250,000 clones, around four fifths being singletons. The specimen was peripheral blood. The origin of this receptor is a woman aged 55-69 years with active or convalescent COVID-19.

The CDR3, as DNA: TGTGCCAGCAGCTTAGCCGGGCGGGGTTACGAGCAGTACTTC. Amino acid sequence: CASSLAGRGYEQYF. This rearrangement joins TRBV7-9 to TRBJ2-7; weak D call: TRBD2 (6 bases). CDR3 length equals 14 residues. Trimming took 0 bases from V and 4 from J, leaving 10 bases between them. Per the germline V gene, CDR1 is SEHNR and CDR2 is FQNEAQ (reference sequence).